This is a list of T cell receptor beta chains from one sample in a study of T-cell memory formation after mild COVID-19. TCRdb used MiXCR to reprocess the 5' RACE reads, holding one entry per CDR3 protein. Among around 200,000 distinct CDR3 sequences listed, around 25% were seen once. Sequenced material: PBMCs or a T cell subset sorted from them (not recorded which). These receptors all come from an adult woman who had mild COVID-19 (a few samples of this study predate the infection). Cell type and time point are not known. CDR3s include the opening cysteine and the closing phenylalanine or tryptophan. The D gene is left open where the match is weak. Expanded clones are given a class, and other clones once, few, many or no size at all.

TRBV7-9	TRBJ1-1	NA	NA	CASSLSGAGTEAFF	TGTGCCAGCAGCTTATCAGGGGCCGGCACTGAAGCTTTCTTT
TRBV27	TRBJ1-4	NA	NA	CASSPAGAREKLFF	TGTGCCAGCAGTCCTGCAGGTGCTAGGGAAAAACTGTTTTTT
TRBV12-3/TRBV12-4	TRBJ2-5	few	NA	CASLPGRPREETQYF	TGTGCCAGCCTACCGGGACGACCAAGGGAAGAGACCCAGTACTTC
TRBV3-1	TRBJ2-5	NA	TRBD2	CASSQDWLAGGQETQYF	TGTGCCAGCAGCCAAGATTGGCTAGCGGGGGGGCAAGAGACCCAGTACTTC
TRBV2	TRBJ1-3	NA	TRBD1	CASSPFPGTGGNTIYF	TGTGCCAGCAGTCCCTTCCCCGGGACAGGGGGAAACACCATATATTTT
TRBV9	TRBJ2-7	few	TRBD2	CASSIRAGGTYEQYF	TGTGCCAGCAGCATCAGGGCCGGGGGGACCTACGAGCAGTACTTC
TRBV7-9	TRBJ1-1	NA	NA	CASSLVPEKNTEAFF	TGTGCCAGCAGCTTAGTTCCAGAGAAGAACACTGAAGCTTTCTTT
TRBV15	TRBJ1-2	few	NA	CATSRDRAISGYTF	TGTGCCACCAGCAGAGATCGAGCTATAAGTGGCTACACCTTC
TRBV2	TRBJ1-3	once	NA	CASRTFGNTIYF	TGTGCCAGCAGGACATTTGGAAACACCATATATTTT
TRBV3-1	TRBJ2-5	few	NA	CASSQDLVGPDF	TGTGCCAGCAGCCAAGATCTTGTGGGTCCGGACTTC
TRBV7-5	TRBJ2-2	many	NA	CISVPEDHDRVDTGELFF	NA
TRBV18	TRBJ1-1	few	NA	CASSPLGTPMNTEAFF	TGTGCCAGCTCACCACTCGGGACACCAATGAACACTGAAGCTTTCTTT
TRBV19	TRBJ2-1	few	NA	CASNLRGGEQFF	TGTGCCAGTAACCTCCGGGGAGGTGAGCAGTTCTTC
TRBV11-3	TRBJ2-5	NA	TRBD2	CASSPGLAEVETQYF	TGTGCCAGCAGCCCAGGACTAGCGGAGGTGGAGACCCAGTACTTC
TRBV7-9	TRBJ2-5	NA	TRBD2	CASSLTTPGLAGGVETQYF	TGTGCCAGCAGCTTAACAACACCGGGACTAGCGGGAGGTGTGGAGACCCAGTACTTC
TRBV12-3/TRBV12-4	TRBJ2-1	many	NA	CASSLEDSSYNEQFF	TGTGCCAGCAGTTTAGAGGATAGCTCCTACAATGAGCAGTTCTTC
TRBV6-1	TRBJ2-7	NA	TRBD1	CASRDRGRRESEQYF	TGTGCCAGCAGGGACAGGGGGCGCAGGGAGAGCGAGCAGTACTTC
TRBV12-3/TRBV12-4	TRBJ2-3	NA	NA	CAITTDTQYF	TGTGCCATTACCACAGATACGCAGTATTTT
TRBV20-1	TRBJ2-2	few	TRBD2	CSASSSGRWEAGELFF	TGCAGTGCTAGTTCTAGCGGGAGATGGGAGGCCGGGGAGCTGTTTTTT
TRBV11-3	TRBJ2-7	NA	NA	CASSPEWSGNEQYF	TGTGCCAGCAGCCCGGAGTGGTCGGGGAACGAGCAGTACTTC
TRBV7-7	TRBJ2-5	few	NA	CASLTGRIQETQYF	TGTGCCAGTCTTACCGGCCGGATTCAAGAGACCCAGTACTTC
TRBV4-2	TRBJ2-1	NA	NA	CASSQVVREQFF	TGTGCCAGCAGCCAAGTAGTGCGTGAGCAGTTCTTC
TRBV27	TRBJ2-7	NA	TRBD2	CASSYRTSYEQYF	TGTGCCAGCAGTTATCGGACTAGCTACGAGCAGTACTTC